The rows below give T cell receptor beta chains drawn from one sample of a study of blood T cells in healthy people across ages. In TCRdb, the 5' RACE reads were re-called with MiXCR into one record per CDR3 protein. The table lists hundreds of thousands of distinct CDR3 sequences, under 45% of them singletons. The sample consisted of blood. The receptors here all came from a man in his 60s in good health. Both conserved end residues are part of each CDR3. Each record gives: D gene, V gene, clone size, J gene, CDR3 length, CDR3 protein, CDR3 DNA. The D gene is left open where the match is weak. The size of a clone is reported for some rows only, either as once, few or many, or as a class for expanded clones.

NA,TRBV6-5,few,TRBJ1-2,14,CASSYRENRYGYTF,TGTGCCAGCAGTTACCGGGAGAATCGCTATGGCTACACCTTC
NA,TRBV7-8,few,TRBJ2-7,15,CASTGGGLRIYEQYF,TGTGCCAGCACCGGAGGGGGACTGAGGATCTACGAGCAGTACTTC
NA,TRBV12-3/TRBV12-4,once,TRBJ2-3,13,CAGRLGGTDTQYF,TGTGCCGGCAGGTTGGGGGGCACAGATACGCAGTATTTT
NA,TRBV4-3,NA,TRBJ2-3,16,CASSQGRGAGRDTQYF,TGCGCCAGCAGCCAAGGAAGGGGAGCTGGTCGGGATACGCAGTATTTT
NA,TRBV18,NA,TRBJ1-6,16,CASSLRAAEGNSPLHF,TGTGCCAGCTCACTCCGGGCAGCTGAAGGGAATTCACCCCTCCACTTT
NA,TRBV3-1,NA,TRBJ2-5,11,CASSLDPDEYF,TGTGCCAGCAGCCTGGACCCAGACGAGTACTTC
TRBD1,TRBV20-1,few,TRBJ1-4,14,CSARLDRGSEKLFF,TGCAGTGCTAGGCTAGACAGGGGATCCGAAAAACTGTTTTTT
NA,TRBV6-6,NA,TRBJ1-2,15,CASSPQRRENYGYTF,TGTGCCAGCAGCCCCCAAAGGAGGGAGAACTATGGCTACACCTTC
NA,TRBV28,few,TRBJ1-6,11,CASSYDSPLHF,TGTGCCAGCAGTTATGATTCACCCCTCCACTTT
NA,TRBV5-1,few,TRBJ1-2,15,CASSLVLAGTSGYTF,TGCGCCAGCAGCTTGGTTTTAGCCGGGACATCTGGCTACACCTTC
NA,TRBV7-2,few,TRBJ1-4,15,CASSLGGGQFEKLFF,TGTGCCAGCAGCTTAGGGGGGGGGCAGTTTGAAAAACTGTTTTTT
NA,TRBV3-1,few,TRBJ2-7,12,CASSYSTGEQYF,TGTGCCAGCAGCTACTCCACAGGCGAGCAGTACTTC
NA,TRBV15,few,TRBJ1-2,14,CATSRDLGFYGYTF,TGTGCCACCAGCAGAGATCTTGGGTTCTATGGCTACACCTTC
TRBD2,TRBV24-1,NA,TRBJ2-1,15,CATSDPAGGYNEQFF,TGTGCCACCAGTGACCCAGCGGGGGGGTACAATGAGCAGTTCTTC
TRBD2,TRBV18,NA,TRBJ2-7,15,CASSVAGVTYNEQYF,TGTGCCAGCTCAGTAGCGGGGGTCACCTACAATGAGCAGTACTTC
TRBD2,TRBV10-1,NA,TRBJ2-1,18,CASSESSLAGGSYNEQFF,TGCGCCAGCAGTGAGTCGTCTCTAGCGGGGGGATCCTACAATGAGCAGTTCTTC
NA,TRBV27,NA,TRBJ2-1,14,CASSSNEFYNEQFF,TGTGCCAGCAGTTCAAACGAGTTTTACAATGAGCAGTTCTTC